These 23 T cell receptor beta chains share one sample of origin, sequenced in a study of shared clonotypes between healthy human individuals. Sequencing used immunoSEQ multiplex PCR; TCRdb keeps in-frame clones, though not all of them. This sample has 2 million or so clones, with about 95% found just once. Naive CD8 cells comprised CD45RO-negative, CCR7-positively selected cells, excluding terminally differentiated effector memory CD45RA+ cells. The sample comprised naive CD8+ T cells sorted from blood. Receptors were obtained from a man younger than 35 in good health.

On this clone: A much larger clone lies one base from this, so it may be a read error. The gene calls are TRBV7-8 and TRBJ1-1; no reliable D call. Trimming took 3 bases from V and 1 from J, leaving 6 bases between them. CDR1 and CDR2 (germline): SGHVS, FQNEAQ. The CDR3 is 13 amino acids. The CDR3 DNA is TGTGCCAGCAGCTTGTGGGGGAACACTGAAGCTTTCTTT. Translation: CASSLWGNTEAFF.

Notes on this clone: Different DNA sequences within this sample yield the same CDR3. The rearrangement links TRBV6-5 to TRBJ1-2; no clear D gene. The CDR3 length is 13 residues. Looked up from germline, CDR1 is MNHEY and CDR2 is SVGAGI. V was clipped by 2 bases and J by 5 bases, with 9 bases between them. CDR3 residues: CASSYGGPYGYTF. CDR3 coding DNA: TGTGCCAGCAGTTACGGTGGACCTTATGGCTACACCTTC.

This clone was detected only once. The chain is built from TRBV12-5 and TRBJ2-3, with 8 bases identical to TRBD1. The germline gives CDR1 LGHNT, CDR2 FRNRAP. Losses at the gene ends were 6 bases for V and 8 bases for J; bases not matched to a gene: 10. The CDR3 consists of 14 residues. The CDR3 region has the DNA TGTGCTAGTGGCCCTGACAGGGGACCGGGTACGCAGTATTTT. It is translated as CASGPDRGPGTQYF. The variable domain in full, with the rest retrieved from reference TRBV12-5 and TRBJ2-3, is DARVTQTPRHKVTEMGQEVTMRCQPILGHNTVFWYRQTMMQGLELLAYFRNRAPLDDSGMPKDRFSAEMPDATLATLKIQPSEPRDSAVYFCASGPDRGPGTQYFGPGTRLTVL.

Remarks on this clone: In the same sample, other DNA sequences code for this CDR3. CDR3 in amino acids: CASSFTGGGETQYF. As DNA, the CDR3 is TGTGCCAGCAGTTTCACAGGTGGTGGGGAGACCCAGTACTTC. The chain couples TRBV27 to TRBJ2-5; tentatively, D is TRBD1 (5 bases). Germline V CDR1 and CDR2: MNHEY, SMNVEV (reference sequence). This CDR3 region has 14 residues. Trimming stripped 3 bases from V and 5 bases from J, with 13 bases between.

This chain connects TRBV7-9 to TRBJ2-5; either TRBD1 or TRBD2 may fit D (5 bases each). Germline V lookup: CDR1 SEHNR, CDR2 FQNEAQ (reference sequence). The CDR3 runs 16 residues. V gave up 5 bases and J gave up 5 bases, with 21 bases separating them. CDR3 region: CASSQKGTAFMETQYF. The DNA of the CDR3 is TGTGCCAGCAGCCAAAAGGGGACCGCGTTTATGGAGACCCAGTACTTC.

V gene TRBV27 combines with J gene TRBJ1-5, with TRBD1 matching over 8 bases. Trimming removed 0 bases from V and 4 bases from J; junction bases left unmatched: 5. CDR1 is MNHEY, CDR2 SMNVEV, per germline (reference sequence). The CDR3 runs 16 residues. As DNA, the CDR3 is TGTGCCAGCAGTTTATCGACAGGGGAGAAGAATCAGCCCCAGCATTTT. Amino acids: CASSLSTGEKNQPQHF.

With respect to this clone: Other DNA sequences from this sample encode an identical CDR3 as well. The chain combines TRBV4-1 with TRBJ1-1; D gene unclear. CDR1 and CDR2 from the germline V gene are MGHRA and YSYEKL. The ends were cut back, 0 bases at V and 5 bases at J, with 7 bases in the middle. This CDR3 is built from 13 residues. CDR3 coding DNA: TGCGCCAGCAGCCAAGATGGTGGGACTGAAGCTTTCTTT. The encoded protein is CASSQDGGTEAFF.

The J gene is TRBJ2-3, the V gene TRBV9, with 7 bases aligning to TRBD2. Germline CDR1 reads SGDLS; CDR2 reads YYNGEE. V was pared by 0 bases and J by 3 bases, with 16 bases of the junction left unmatched. The CDR3 is 19 amino acids. DNA for the CDR3: TGTGCCAGCAGCGTAGGTATTAGCGGGCTATTCTCCGAAACAGATACGCAGTATTTT. This sequence encodes CASSVGISGLFSETDTQYF.

This clone was seen once. V usage is TRBV10-3 and J usage is TRBJ2-7; the match to TRBD2 covers 11 bases. Germline V lookup: CDR1 ENHRY, CDR2 SYGVKD. Unmatched junction bases numbered 10, after V lost 4 bases and J lost 2 bases. This CDR3 spans 17 amino acids. The CDR3 DNA is TGTGCCATCAGTGCGGGGGGTAGCGGGAGGGCAGCCTACGAGCAGTACTTC. The encoded protein is CAISAGGSGRAAYEQYF.

The chain couples TRBV5-4 to TRBJ1-2; D not certain. Germline CDR1 and CDR2: SGHNT and YYREEE (reference sequence). There are 15 residues in the CDR3. With 4 bases removed from V and 0 bases from J, the gap between germline ends came to 13 bases. CDR3 in DNA: TGTGCCAGCAGCCCTCTCTTATCCTCTAACTATGGCTACACCTTC. This sequence encodes CASSPLLSSNYGYTF.

This clone was counted only a few times. At the DNA level, this CDR3 is encoded by other sequences in the same sample as well. This rearrangement joins TRBV4-1 to TRBJ2-1, with D perhaps matching TRBD1 or TRBD2 (5 bases each). The germline V gene encodes CDR1 MGHRA and CDR2 YSYEKL. The CDR3 sequence is 11 residues long. Trimming removed 3 bases from V and 9 bases from J, with 6 bases in between. The CDR3 DNA reads TGCGCCAGCAGCCAGGGACGTGAGCAGTTCTTC. It is translated as CASSQGREQFF.

The V and J genes are TRBV5-6 and TRBJ2-7; weak D call: TRBD1 (5 bases). The CDR3 sequence is 14 residues long. The V and J ends lost 1 base and 3 bases respectively, with 11 bases between them. The germline V gene encodes CDR1 SGHDT and CDR2 YYEEEE. CDR3: CASSLSVTDYEQYF. CDR3 DNA: TGTGCCAGCAGCTTGTCGGTGACAGACTACGAGCAGTACTTC.

The chain couples TRBV6-6 to TRBJ2-5, with no clear D. This CDR3 has 11 residues. Trimming took off 7 bases at V and 4 bases at J, with 7 bases between the two ends. Germline lookup yields CDR1 MNHNY and CDR2 SVGAGI (reference sequence). The CDR3 protein is CASIYGETQYF. The CDR3 DNA reads TGTGCCAGCATCTATGGAGAGACCCAGTACTTC.

This sequence joins TRBV9 and TRBJ2-3, with TRBD2 matching over 8 bases. The CDR3 totals 15 residues. Germline lookup yields CDR1 SGDLS and CDR2 YYNGEE. V gave up 0 bases and J gave up 2 bases; unmatched junction bases: 2. CDR3 residues: CASSVAAGDTDTQYF. Here the CDR3 DNA reads TGTGCCAGCAGCGTAGCAGCGGGGGACACAGATACGCAGTATTTT.

This clone occurred once. The sample contains more than one DNA sequence encoding this CDR3. The genes are TRBV6-5 and TRBJ2-7, with 11 bases that match TRBD1. The CDR3 is made up of 14 amino acids. Germline CDR1 and CDR2: MNHEY and SVGAGI. J gave up 6 bases and V 2 bases, and 3 bases lay outside the gene matches. Here the CDR3 reads CASSYGTGGSEQYF. The CDR3 nucleotides are TGTGCCAGCAGTTACGGGACAGGGGGAAGCGAGCAGTACTTC.

The rearrangement joins TRBV30 to TRBJ2-7; possibly TRBD1 or TRBD2 for D (5 bases each). CDR1 and CDR2 (germline): GTSNPN, SVGIG (reference sequence). The CDR3 extends over 14 amino acids. V shed 4 bases and J shed 0 bases, with 13 bases lying between them. The CDR3 nucleotides are TGTGCCTGGAAGGGGCTAGCCTCCTCCTACGAGCAGTACTTC. This gives the protein CAWKGLASSYEQYF. Full variable domain (outside the CDR3, taken from reference TRBV30 and TRBJ2-7): SQTIHQWPATLVQPVGSPLSLECTVEGTSNPNLYWYRQAAGRGLQLLFYSVGIGQISSEVPQNLSASRPQDRQFILSSKKLLLSDSGFYLCAWKGLASSYEQYFGPGTRLTVT.

J is TRBJ2-1 and V is TRBV6-5; TRBD2 agrees at 13 bases. Germline V lookup: CDR1 MNHEY, CDR2 SVGAGI. V lost 6 bases and J lost 6; bases outside the gene matches: 5. There are 15 residues in the CDR3. DNA for the CDR3: TGTGCCAGCAGCCTCGGGACTAGCGGGGCCAATGAGCAGTTCTTC. Translating it yields CASSLGTSGANEQFF.

This chain uses TRBV6-5 with TRBJ2-7; D gene uncertain. The germline CDR1 and CDR2 sequences are MNHEY and SVGAGI. V lost 6 bases and J 7 bases, leaving 19 bases between the germline ends. This CDR3 is built from 14 residues. For the CDR3, the DNA is TGTGCCAGCAGCCTGGACCCAGTCCTAGGGGAGCAGTACTTC. It encodes CASSLDPVLGEQYF.

On this clone itself: The same CDR3 can be traced to other DNA sequences in this sample. The chain is built from TRBV27 and TRBJ2-7; maybe TRBD1 (5 bases). CDR1 is MNHEY and CDR2 is SMNVEV in the germline V gene (reference sequence). The CDR3 is made up of 13 amino acids. V shed 4 bases and J shed 0 bases, with 7 bases lying between them. Here the CDR3 reads CASSSRASYEQYF. Here the CDR3 DNA reads TGTGCCAGCAGTTCCAGGGCCTCCTACGAGCAGTACTTC.

This clone appeared a single time. The DNA of the CDR3 is TGTGCCAGCGCCGATGTTGGGGACGGCTACACCTTC. Translating gives CASADVGDGYTF. This chain uses TRBV6-1 with TRBJ1-2; D is possibly TRBD1 (5 bases). Trimming removed 8 bases from V and 8 bases from J, with 15 bases in between. CDR1 MNHNS and CDR2 SASEGT come from the germline V gene. CDR3 length equals 12 residues.

The gene calls are TRBV7-2 and TRBJ2-1, with 9 bases that match TRBD2. Germline trimming cut 5 bases from V and 10 bases from J; bases unmatched to any gene: 9. The CDR3 consists of 14 residues. Germline V gives CDR1 SGHTA, CDR2 FQGNSA. In nucleotides, the CDR3 is TGTGCCAGCAGCCACATAGCGGGAGCCCAAGAGCAGTTCTTC. As protein: CASSHIAGAQEQFF.

Written as DNA, the CDR3 is TGCGCCAGCAGCGGGACAGGGAGCTATGGCTACACCTTC. It codes for CASSGTGSYGYTF. The chain uses TRBV10-1 and TRBJ1-2, with 9 positions matching TRBD1. The germline CDR1 and CDR2 sequences are WNHNN and SYGVQD (reference sequence). Germline trimming cut 6 bases from V and 4 bases from J; bases unmatched to any gene: 3. CDR3 length equals 13 residues.

As concerns this clone: Other DNA sequences in this sample translate to the same CDR3. This chain joins TRBV28 and TRBJ2-3; D is ambiguous. The CDR3 covers 15 residues. Germline V lookup: CDR1 MDHEN, CDR2 SYDVKM. Trimming took off 3 bases at V and 2 bases at J, with 12 bases between the two ends. CDR3 sequence: CASSFRLGSTDTQYF. CDR3 sequence (DNA): TGTGCCAGCAGTTTCAGACTCGGATCCACAGATACGCAGTATTTT.